This T cell receptor beta chain was sequenced in a study of control samples from healthy donors and cancer patients. TCRdb keeps only in-frame clones here, not all; method: immunoSEQ multiplex PCR. The data contain roughly 69,000 clones, approximately 86% of them singletons. Sequences were obtained from blood. This TCR derives from a man aged 55-75 years in good health.

This CDR3 is CASSLTGADGSGEQYF. The CDR3 DNA reads as TGCGCCAGCAGCTTGACGGGCGCCGATGGATCCGGCGAGCAGTACTTC. The rearrangement joins TRBV5-1 to TRBJ2-7, with D hard to call. Trimming removed 1 base from V and 6 bases from J, with 20 bases in between. The germline CDR1 and CDR2 sequences are SGHRS and YFSETQ. The CDR3 consists of 16 residues.